The 12 T cell receptor beta chains given below trace back to one sample, sequenced in a study of beta chain features in type 1 diabetes. The whole isolated RNA underwent reverse transcription, so sequencing captured expressed TCRB transcripts. Clones were sequenced by immunoSEQ multiplex PCR, and TCRdb holds only the in-frame ones, with some missing. The sample lists 300,000 to 400,000 clones, around 12% occurring once. Source material: naive CD4+ T cells from blood. Every receptor here comes from a man aged 18-30 years in good health.

This clone was picked up a small number of times. The chain is built from TRBV10-3 and TRBJ2-7; the D gene is possibly TRBD1 (6 bases). CDR1 is ENHRY and CDR2 is SYGVKD in the germline V gene. Trimming pared 5 bases from V and 3 bases from J, leaving 11 bases between. CDR3 length equals 13 residues. Written as DNA, the CDR3 is TGTGCCATCAGTACGTTACAGGGCTACGAGCAGTACTTC. This translates into CAISTLQGYEQYF.

This clone has more than one count but fewer than ten. The chain recombines TRBV9 with TRBJ2-1; TRBD2 matches 9 bases. Germline V gene data show CDR1 as SGDLS and CDR2 as YYNGEE. V lost 0 bases to trimming and J lost 9 bases; unmatched junction nucleotides: 7. CDR3 length equals 15 residues. As DNA, the CDR3 is TGTGCCAGCAGCGTAGGGTTAGCGGGAGAATTTGAGCAGTTCTTC. Residues: CASSVGLAGEFEQFF.

The genes are TRBV7-8 and TRBJ2-1; the D gene is possibly TRBD2 (6 bases). CDR1 is SGHVS, CDR2 FQNEAQ, per germline. This CDR3 contains 16 residues. Deletions cut 1 base from V and 2 bases from J, with 12 bases between. DNA for the CDR3: TGTGCCAGCAGCTTAGTGGCGGGAAGAACCTACAATGAGCAGTTCTTC. Translated: CASSLVAGRTYNEQFF.

V gene TRBV18 combines with J gene TRBJ2-7, with 8 bases matching TRBD1. From germline, CDR1 is KGHSH and CDR2 LQKENI. The V gene end was trimmed by 5 bases and the J gene end by 3 bases; junction bases not matched to a gene: 3. This CDR3 is 13 amino acids long. As DNA, the CDR3 is TGTGCCAGCTCATCGGGACAGGACTACGAGCAGTACTTC. This gives the protein CASSSGQDYEQYF.

The chain combines TRBV7-2 with TRBJ2-5; tentative D call: TRBD1 (7 bases). The CDR3 consists of 15 residues. Trimming left V 2 bases short and J 2 bases short, with 12 bases between. Germline V gene sequence: CDR1 SGHTA, CDR2 FQGNSA. The CDR3 DNA reads TGTGCCAGCAGCTTACCGACAGGGAGGCAAGAGACCCAGTACTTC. Translation: CASSLPTGRQETQYF.

The J gene is TRBJ1-2, the V gene TRBV18; the match to TRBD1 covers 7 bases. The CDR3 runs 16 residues. Germline V gene data show CDR1 as KGHSH and CDR2 as LQKENI. After removal of 2 bases from V and 6 bases from J, the junction contained 12 bases not matched to a gene. CDR3 sequence: CASSPGQGGKFNGYTF. For the CDR3, the DNA is TGTGCCAGCTCACCAGGGCAGGGGGGCAAGTTCAATGGCTACACCTTC.

This clone has just one count. This sequence joins TRBV9 and TRBJ1-3, with D tentatively TRBD1 (5 bases). Trimming pared 0 bases from V and 2 bases from J, leaving 9 bases between. This CDR3 contains 15 residues. Per germline, CDR1 SGDLS and CDR2 YYNGEE. The CDR3 region has the DNA TGTGCCAGCAGCGTAGAAGGGGTAACTGGAAACACCATATATTTT. Amino acid sequence: CASSVEGVTGNTIYF.

J is TRBJ2-4 and V is TRBV21-1; TRBD2, the D gene given by the table, was not confirmed from the DNA. TRBV21-1 is annotated as a pseudogene. CDR3 length equals 14 residues. The CDR3 protein is CASSTRTSGNIQYF. The CDR3 region has the DNA TGTGCCAGCAGCACACGGACTAGCGGGAACATTCAGTACTTC.

The chain is built from TRBV4-3 and TRBJ2-5; TRBD2 matches 12 bases. Germline V gene data show CDR1 as LGHNA and CDR2 as YSLEER. CDR3 length equals 15 residues. The ends lost 6 bases at V and 3 bases at J; junction bases unmatched: 5. The CDR3 here is CASRRRLAGEETQYF. CDR3 DNA: TGCGCCAGCAGAAGGAGACTAGCGGGGGAAGAGACCCAGTACTTC.

J is TRBJ2-1 and V is TRBV11-2, with D perhaps matching TRBD2 (6 bases). This CDR3 region has 18 residues. V was pared by 5 bases and J by 0 bases, with 20 bases between. Germline V gene data show CDR1 as SGHAT and CDR2 as FQNNGV. The CDR3 coding sequence is TGTGCCAGCAGCGGCTTAAGGTCGGGCGGGGTCTCCTACAATGAGCAGTTCTTC. It encodes CASSGLRSGGVSYNEQFF.

This clone was counted a few times. The rearrangement joins TRBV11-2 to TRBJ1-4; D gene ambiguous. From germline, CDR1 is SGHAT and CDR2 FQNNGV. The CDR3 extends over 12 amino acids. V shed 3 bases and J shed 8 bases, with 7 bases lying between them. CDR3 sequence (DNA): TGTGCCAGCAGCTTCGGGTGGGAAAAACTGTTTTTT. It encodes CASSFGWEKLFF.

This clone has just a few counts. The chain carries TRBV9 and TRBJ2-5, with 10 bases aligning to TRBD2. V dropped 0 bases and J dropped 1; count of bases not matched to a gene: 3. CDR3 length: 16 amino acids. CDR1 SGDLS and CDR2 YYNGEE come from the germline V gene. CDR3 sequence reads: CASSVAASGSQETQYF. CDR3 DNA: TGTGCCAGCAGCGTAGCCGCTAGCGGGAGCCAAGAGACCCAGTACTTC.